This is a list of T cell receptor beta chains from one sample in a study of persistence of HIV-infected CD4 T cells. Clones were sequenced by immunoSEQ multiplex PCR, and TCRdb holds only the in-frame ones, with some missing. The repertoire has 35,000 to 55,000 clones, about nine tenths of them found once; the top ten carry roughly 0.44%. Their antigen targets remain unknown. Source: CD4+ T cells sorted from PBMCs after roughly 17-hour stimulation, taken from a patient who received antiretroviral therapy. These receptors were taken from an adult woman with HIV who was CMV-seropositive. The CDR3 runs from the conserved cysteine through the conserved F or W. Fields, in order: D gene, J gene, V gene, clone size, CDR3 DNA, CDR3 protein. D genes are given only for firm matches. Clone size is not always given. Where it is, it says once, few, many or a class for expanded clones.

>TRBD1|TRBJ2-2|TRBV27|few
TGTGCCAGCAGTTCCTACAGGGGCGGGGAGCTGTTTTTT
CASSSYRGGELFF
>NA|TRBJ2-2|TRBV4-2|NA
TGTGCCAGCAGCCAAGATTCGGTAGCGAACACCGGGGAGCTGTTTTTT
CASSQDSVANTGELFF
>NA|TRBJ1-2|TRBV27|NA
TGTGCCAGCAGTTTTAGACATTCGGATGGCTACACCTTC
CASSFRHSDGYTF
>TRBD1|TRBJ2-7|TRBV29-1|NA
TGCAGCGCTGTAACAGGGGCCGACGAGCAGTACTTC
CSAVTGADEQYF
>TRBD1|TRBJ1-1|TRBV2|NA
TGTGCCAGCAGCGTAAGACAGGGTTGGGGACCGAACACTGAAGCTTTCTTT
CASSVRQGWGPNTEAFF
>NA|TRBJ1-4|TRBV19|NA
TGTGCCAGTAGTGAGGTTGAAAAACTGTTTTTT
CASSEVEKLFF
>NA|TRBJ1-2|TRBV19|NA
TGTGCCAGTAGTACCCGGTTGCGGCAGTCTGTCTATGGCTACACCTTC
CASSTRLRQSVYGYTF
>NA|TRBJ1-3|TRBV25-1|once
TGTGCCAGCAGTGCTGGGGGACCGTACTCTGGAAACACCATATATTTT
CASSAGGPYSGNTIYF
>NA|TRBJ1-1|TRBV5-1|NA
TGCGCCAGCAGCTTTGACAAGAACACTGAAGCTTTCTTT
CASSFDKNTEAFF
>NA|TRBJ1-6|TRBV6-1|NA
TGTGCCAGCAGTGATTCCGGGACGGTCCCGGTCCACTTT
CASSDSGTVPVHF
>NA|TRBJ2-5|TRBV6-5|NA
TGTGCCAGCAGTTATCAGGCCTTCGGGGAGACCCAGTACTTC
CASSYQAFGETQYF
>NA|TRBJ2-7|TRBV7-8|NA
TGTGCCAGCAGCTTAGGGGGGGGGCGTCCCCTCGAGCAGTACTTC
CASSLGGGRPLEQYF
>TRBD1|TRBJ2-4|TRBV6-2/TRBV6-3|NA
TGTGCCAGCAGTTACCCCGAGACAGGGTTACAACCTCATAAAAACATTCAGTACTTC
CASSYPETGLQPHKNIQYF
>TRBD2|TRBJ2-2|TRBV5-6|NA
TGTGCCAGCAGCTTGGCCTTTCTAGCGGGGTACACTGGGGAGCTGTTTTTT
CASSLAFLAGYTGELFF
>NA|TRBJ1-1|TRBV7-3|NA
TGTGCCAGCAGCTTAACCGGGACGGGGAACACTGAAGCTTTCTTT
CASSLTGTGNTEAFF
>NA|TRBJ2-5|TRBV20-1|NA
TGCAGTGCTAGTTTCAGGGACCAAGAGACCCAGTACTTC
CSASFRDQETQYF
>TRBD1|TRBJ1-4|TRBV2|once
TGTGCCAGCAGCCGGGACAGGGCTTATAATGAAAAACTGTTTTTT
CASSRDRAYNEKLFF
>NA|TRBJ1-4|TRBV2|NA
TGTGCCAGCAGAAGAGGGGGGGGCGGTGAAAAACTGTTTTTT
CASRRGGGGEKLFF
>NA|TRBJ2-3|TRBV12-5|NA
TGTGCTAGTGGTTCCCCCCGGCCCATAGATACGCAGTATTTT
CASGSPRPIDTQYF
>NA|TRBJ1-5|TRBV3-1/TRBV3-2|NA
TGTGCCAGCAGCCGGACGGGTAGCAATCAGCCCCAGCATTTT
CASSRTGSNQPQHF
>NA|TRBJ1-5|TRBV6-6|NA
TGTGCCAGCAGTTACGGGTCCAGCTCTATGGCCCAGCATTTT
CASSYGSSSMAQHF
>TRBD2|TRBJ2-3|TRBV6-4|NA
TGTGCCAGCGGTTCTAGCGGAGGGGGCACAGATACGCAGTATTTT
CASGSSGGGTDTQYF
>NA|TRBJ2-3|TRBV6-2/TRBV6-3|NA
TGTGCCAGCAGCCCCGGGGACTCTAGCACAGATACGCAGTATTTT
CASSPGDSSTDTQYF
>TRBD1|TRBJ2-5|TRBV2|NA
TGTGCCAGCAGTGCTGAGACAGGGGGCGTAGGGACCCAGTACTTC
CASSAETGGVGTQYF
>NA|TRBJ1-2|TRBV5-8|NA
TGTGCCAGCAGCCTAACTCCCAATGGCTACACCTTC
CASSLTPNGYTF
>NA|TRBJ1-1|TRBV7-3|NA
TGTGCCAGCAGCTTAAATAGGGTCACTGAAGCTTTCTTT
CASSLNRVTEAFF
>NA|TRBJ1-4|TRBV30|NA
TGTGCCTGGACAGGATTTACAACTAATGAAAAACTGTTTTTT
CAWTGFTTNEKLFF
>NA|TRBJ2-7|TRBV7-6|NA
TGTGCCAGCAGCGTGTCACAGGGAATGTACGAGCAGTACTTC
CASSVSQGMYEQYF
>NA|TRBJ2-2|TRBV6-5|NA
TGTGCCAGCACCGAACTAGCGAACACCGGGGAGCTGTTTTTT
CASTELANTGELFF
>NA|TRBJ1-2|TRBV10-2|few
TGCGCCAGCAGTGAGTCGATAACCGGGGATGGCTACACCTTC
CASSESITGDGYTF
>NA|TRBJ1-3|TRBV19|NA
TGTGCCAGTAGCGGATTGACAGCTATCTCTGGAAACACCATATATTTT
CASSGLTAISGNTIYF
>TRBD1|TRBJ2-5|TRBV9|NA
TGTGCCAGCAGCGTAGAAAGGACAGGGGGCGTGGGAGAGACCCAGTACTTC
CASSVERTGGVGETQYF
>NA|TRBJ1-2|TRBV30|NA
TGTGCCTGGAAAGGCTGGGAGGGGGGTAACTATGGCTACACCTTC
CAWKGWEGGNYGYTF
>NA|TRBJ2-3|TRBV27|NA
TGTGCCAGCAGTGTAGGCAGGGGCAGTTTCTCAGATACGCAGTATTTT
CASSVGRGSFSDTQYF
>TRBD1|TRBJ1-4|TRBV29-1|NA
TGCAGCGGGGGACAGGGGCAGGAAAAACTGTTTTTT
CSGGQGQEKLFF
>TRBD1|TRBJ1-6|TRBV5-1|NA
TGCGCCAGCAGCTTGACCTCGGGACAGGGGAATTCACCCCTCCACTTT
CASSLTSGQGNSPLHF
>NA|TRBJ2-5|TRBV27|NA
TGTGCCAGCAGTTACGCGGGAACCCAAGAGACCCAGTACTTC
CASSYAGTQETQYF
>NA|TRBJ1-6|TRBV5-6|NA
TGTGCCAGCAGCGGTACAGGGAATGTAGTTTCACCCCTCCACTTT
CASSGTGNVVSPLHF